These 20 T cell receptor beta chains share one sample of origin, sequenced in a study of blood T cell repertoires in COVID-19. Measured with immunoSEQ multiplex PCR; TCRdb has only the in-frame clones, and not every one. The table records around 110,000 clones, about nine tenths of them present only once. The specimen was peripheral blood. These TCRs come from a man between 40 and 49 years old with acute or convalescent COVID-19.

V is TRBV6-2 or TRBV6-3 and J is TRBJ2-1; 7 nucleotides agree with TRBD2. Looked up from germline, CDR1 is MNHEY and CDR2 is SVGEGT. The trim removed 5 bases at V and 6 bases at J, leaving 10 bases unmatched. The CDR3 is made up of 15 amino acids. The CDR3 here is CASSPPAGELNEQFF. Here the CDR3 DNA reads TGTGCCAGCAGTCCCCCCGCGGGGGAACTCAATGAGCAGTTCTTC.

The V call is TRBV6-6, the J call TRBJ2-7; D possibly corresponds to TRBD2 (5 bases). CDR1 is MNHNY and CDR2 is SVGAGI in the germline V gene (reference sequence). The CDR3 extends over 14 amino acids. The V and J ends lost 10 bases and 0 bases respectively, with 16 bases between them. The CDR3 nucleotides read TGTGCCACCGGCGTCGGACTTAGCTCCTACGAGCAGTACTTC. Translating it yields CATGVGLSSYEQYF.

The genes are TRBV5-5 and TRBJ1-1, with no clear D. Germline assignment: CDR1 SGHKS and CDR2 YYEKEE (reference sequence). The CDR3 length is 12 residues. The germline V and J ends were trimmed by 5 bases and 5 bases, with 10 bases remaining between them. The CDR3 DNA sequence: TGTGCCAGCAGTGTTTCGGGGACTGAAGCTTTCTTT. Translation: CASSVSGTEAFF.

The V call is TRBV2, the J call TRBJ1-5; 9 bases match TRBD1. After removal of 10 bases from V and 6 bases from J, the junction contained 13 bases not matched to a gene. Per the germline V gene, CDR1 is SNHLY and CDR2 is FYNNEI. The CDR3 contains 15 residues. CDR3 sequence reads: CATLPDRGRVQPQHF. The CDR3 region has the DNA TGTGCCACCTTACCGGACAGGGGTAGGGTTCAGCCCCAGCATTTT.

This rearrangement joins TRBV6-5 to TRBJ2-1; 8 nucleotides agree with TRBD2. Germline assignment: CDR1 MNHEY and CDR2 SVGAGI. With V trimmed by 4 bases and J by 8 bases, 10 bases remained unmatched. CDR3 length: 15 residues. This CDR3 reads CASSLGAGVGYEQFF. The CDR3 DNA reads as TGTGCCAGCAGTTTAGGAGCGGGAGTAGGGTATGAGCAGTTCTTC.

The chain combines TRBV6-5 with TRBJ1-5; D not resolved. The length of the CDR3 is 15 residues. The ends were cut back, 2 bases at V and 5 bases at J, with 13 bases in the middle. Germline lookup yields CDR1 MNHEY and CDR2 SVGAGI. The CDR3 protein is CASSYGPGRDQPQHF. CDR3 bases: TGTGCCAGCAGTTACGGTCCAGGTCGAGATCAGCCCCAGCATTTT.

V usage is TRBV14 and J usage is TRBJ2-7; tentatively, D is TRBD2 (5 bases). The CDR3 consists of 15 residues. The V gene lost 0 bases and the J gene lost 2 bases, with 11 bases spanning the gap. Per germline, CDR1 SGHDN and CDR2 FVKESK. CDR3 nucleotide sequence: TGTGCCAGCAGCCAAGATTGGACGGAGGCCTACGAGCAGTACTTC. This codes for CASSQDWTEAYEQYF.

V and J are TRBV5-1 and TRBJ1-2; TRBD1 matches at 10 bases. The CDR3 spans 14 residues. After removal of 5 bases from V and 4 bases from J, the junction contained 5 bases not matched to a gene. The germline gives CDR1 SGHRS, CDR2 YFSETQ. The CDR3 sequence is CASRTGGAGYGYTF. For the CDR3, the DNA is TGCGCCAGCAGGACAGGGGGCGCAGGCTATGGCTACACCTTC.

J is TRBJ1-2 and V is TRBV27; 10 bases fit TRBD1. V gave up 2 bases and J gave up 2 bases; unmatched junction bases: 5. The CDR3 sequence is 16 residues long. CDR1 is MNHEY, CDR2 SMNVEV, per germline (reference sequence). The CDR3 loop is CASSLAGTGANYGYTF. For the CDR3, the DNA is TGTGCCAGCAGTTTAGCCGGGACAGGGGCCAACTATGGCTACACCTTC.

The V and J genes are TRBV9 and TRBJ1-5; no reliable D call. Trimming stripped 4 bases from V and 5 bases from J, with 13 bases between. This CDR3 comprises 14 residues. The germline V gene has CDR1 SGDLS and CDR2 YYNGEE. Here the CDR3 reads CASSSAGADQPQHF. The DNA for the CDR3 is TGTGCCAGCAGCAGTGCGGGAGCAGATCAGCCCCAGCATTTT.

The chain couples TRBV18 to TRBJ1-2, with D possibly being TRBD1 (5 bases). Germline V gene data show CDR1 as KGHSH and CDR2 as LQKENI. The CDR3 sequence is 15 residues long. V lost 3 bases to trimming and J lost 0 bases, with 11 bases between them. In nucleotides, the CDR3 is TGTGCCAGCTCACCGGCCTCAGGGCCTAACTATGGCTACACCTTC. Translating it yields CASSPASGPNYGYTF.

V usage is TRBV5-6 and J usage is TRBJ1-2; 11 bases match TRBD1. CDR3 size: 16 residues. The junction had 3 bases not matched to a gene; V was cut back by 1 base and J by 1 base. CDR1 and CDR2 from the germline V gene are SGHDT and YYEEEE. The CDR3 loop reads CASSLLGQGVNYGYTF. The CDR3 nucleotides are TGTGCCAGCAGCTTGTTGGGACAGGGGGTTAACTATGGCTACACCTTC.

This clone was seen once. The rearrangement joins TRBV7-3 to TRBJ2-3; TRBD2 is a possible D gene (5 bases). V gave up 5 bases and J gave up 1 base, with 16 bases separating them. Germline V lookup: CDR1 SGHTA, CDR2 FQGTGA. The CDR3 extends over 16 amino acids. This CDR3 is CASSTRGAAGTDTQYF. DNA of the CDR3: TGTGCCAGCAGCACACGGGGAGCTGCGGGCACAGATACGCAGTATTTT.

This chain uses TRBV30 with TRBJ1-6; D possibly corresponds to TRBD1 (6 bases). Trimming pared 2 bases from V and 8 bases from J, leaving 10 bases between. The CDR3 is made up of 13 amino acids. CDR1 GTSNPN and CDR2 SVGIG come from the germline V gene (reference sequence). The CDR3 loop reads CAWSPDRDSPLHF. The CDR3 DNA reads as TGTGCCTGGAGTCCGGACAGAGATTCACCCCTCCACTTT.

The rearrangement uses TRBV7-9 and TRBJ1-1; TRBD1 might be the D (5 bases). This CDR3 contains 13 residues. In germline, CDR1 is SEHNR, CDR2 FQNEAQ (reference sequence). The V gene lost 2 bases and the J gene lost 4 bases, with 8 bases spanning the gap. This chain's CDR3 is CASSLQGSTEAFF. CDR3 DNA: TGTGCCAGCAGCTTACAGGGTTCCACTGAAGCTTTCTTT.

V and J are TRBV7-2 and TRBJ2-7; D possibly corresponds to TRBD1 (6 bases). V lost 0 bases and J lost 2, with 11 bases in between. Germline-derived CDR1 and CDR2 are SGHTA and FQGNSA. The CDR3 has 15 amino acids. CDR3 bases: TGTGCCAGCAGCTTAGCAATACAGGGTCCCTACGAGCAGTACTTC. Its translation: CASSLAIQGPYEQYF. Full variable domain (outside the CDR3, taken from reference TRBV7-2 and TRBJ2-7): GAGVSQSPSNKVTEKGKDVELRCDPISGHTALYWYRQSLGQGLEFLIYFQGNSAPDKSGLPSDRFSAERTGGSVSTLTIQRTQQEDSAVYLCASSLAIQGPYEQYFGPGTRLTVT.

The gene calls are TRBV5-4 and TRBJ1-6; weak D call: TRBD1 (6 bases). Germline V gives CDR1 SGHNT, CDR2 YYREEE (reference sequence). The CDR3 covers 17 residues. V was trimmed by 0 bases and J by 3 bases, leaving 13 bases between them. CDR3 coding DNA: TGTGCCAGCAGCTTGGGTGGACAGCGGCGCTATAATTCACCCCTCCACTTT. Protein sequence: CASSLGGQRRYNSPLHF.

This rearrangement joins TRBV3-1 (or the pseudogene TRBV3-2) to TRBJ2-5; D is possibly TRBD2 (6 bases). Germline-derived CDR1 and CDR2 are LGHDT and YNNKEL (reference sequence). This CDR3 region has 15 residues. Trimming shortened V by 5 bases and J by 4 bases, and 17 bases separated the two germline ends. CDR3 DNA: TGTGCCAGCAGCTCGGATAGGGAGGTGAGAGAGACCCAGTACTTC. Its protein product is CASSSDREVRETQYF.

The chain joins TRBV2 to TRBJ1-5, with D unclear. Germline V lookup: CDR1 SNHLY, CDR2 FYNNEI. Trimming took 11 bases from V and 7 from J, leaving 15 bases between them. The CDR3 covers 12 residues. Here the CDR3 reads CASANLEQPQHF. As DNA, the CDR3 is TGTGCCTCAGCGAACTTGGAGCAGCCCCAGCATTTT.

This clone is a singleton in its sample. The CDR3 sequence is CASSLRTSEYNEQFF. CDR3 nucleotides: TGTGCCAGCAGCCTTAGGACTAGCGAGTACAATGAGCAGTTCTTC. This chain uses TRBV7-2 with TRBJ2-1, with 9 bases fitting TRBD2. Germline V gene data show CDR1 as SGHTA and CDR2 as FQGNSA. The CDR3 spans 15 residues. V trimming: 5 bases; J trimming: 4 bases; junction bases outside the gene matches: 6.